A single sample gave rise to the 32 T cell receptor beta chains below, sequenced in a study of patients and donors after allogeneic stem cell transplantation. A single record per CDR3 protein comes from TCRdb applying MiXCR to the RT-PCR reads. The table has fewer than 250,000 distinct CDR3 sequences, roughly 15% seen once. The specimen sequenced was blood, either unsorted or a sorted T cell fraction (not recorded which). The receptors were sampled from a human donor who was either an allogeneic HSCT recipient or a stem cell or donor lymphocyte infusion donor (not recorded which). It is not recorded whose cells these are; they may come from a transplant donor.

The CDR3 sequence is CSALTSSSTDTQYF. The DNA of the CDR3 is TGCAGCGCCCTAACAAGTTCTAGCACAGATACGCAGTATTTT. The rearrangement uses TRBV29-1 and TRBJ2-3; D is unresolved. With 7 bases removed from V and 0 bases from J, the gap between germline ends came to 14 bases. Germline CDR1 reads SQVTM; CDR2 reads ANQGSEA. The CDR3 runs to 14 residues.

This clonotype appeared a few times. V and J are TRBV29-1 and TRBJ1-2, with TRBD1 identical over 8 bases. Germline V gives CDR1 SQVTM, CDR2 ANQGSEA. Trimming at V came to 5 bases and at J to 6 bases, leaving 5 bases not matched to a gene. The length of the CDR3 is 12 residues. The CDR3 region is CSVLDRVDGYTF. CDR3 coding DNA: TGCAGCGTTCTGGACAGGGTGGATGGCTACACCTTC. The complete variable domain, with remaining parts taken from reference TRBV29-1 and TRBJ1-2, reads SAVISQKPSRDICQRGTSLTIQCQVDSQVTMMFWYRQQPGQSLTLIATANQGSEATYESGFVIDKFPISRPNLTFSTLTVSNMSPEDSSIYLCSVLDRVDGYTFGSGTRLTVV.

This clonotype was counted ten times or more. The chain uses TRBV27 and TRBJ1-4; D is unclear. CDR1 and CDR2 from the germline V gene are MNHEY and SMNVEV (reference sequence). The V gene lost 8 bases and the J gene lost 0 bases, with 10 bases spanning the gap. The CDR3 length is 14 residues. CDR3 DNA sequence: TGTGCCAGCGGCCCCCGGACAACTAATGAAAAACTGTTTTTT. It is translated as CASGPRTTNEKLFF.

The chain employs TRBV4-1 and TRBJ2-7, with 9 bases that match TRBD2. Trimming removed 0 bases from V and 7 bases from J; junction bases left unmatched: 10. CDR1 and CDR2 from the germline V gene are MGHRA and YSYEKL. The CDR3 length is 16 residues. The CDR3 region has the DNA TGCGCCAGCAGCCAAGATAGCGGCGGGAGGGCCGGGGAGCAGTACTTC. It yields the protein CASSQDSGGRAGEQYF.

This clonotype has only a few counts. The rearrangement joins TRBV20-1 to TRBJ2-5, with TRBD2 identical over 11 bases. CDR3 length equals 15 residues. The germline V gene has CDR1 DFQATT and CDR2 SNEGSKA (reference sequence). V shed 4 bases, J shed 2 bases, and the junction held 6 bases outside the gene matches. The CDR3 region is CSANGRLAGQETQYF. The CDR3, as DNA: TGCAGTGCTAATGGGCGACTAGCGGGACAAGAGACCCAGTACTTC.

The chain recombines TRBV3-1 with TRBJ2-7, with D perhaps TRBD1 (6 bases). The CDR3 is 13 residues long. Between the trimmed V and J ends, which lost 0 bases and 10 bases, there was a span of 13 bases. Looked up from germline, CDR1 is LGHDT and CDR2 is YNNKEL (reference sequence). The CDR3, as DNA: TGTGCCAGCAGCCAAGATCCCCGGGGACAACAGTACTTC. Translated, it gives CASSQDPRGQQYF.

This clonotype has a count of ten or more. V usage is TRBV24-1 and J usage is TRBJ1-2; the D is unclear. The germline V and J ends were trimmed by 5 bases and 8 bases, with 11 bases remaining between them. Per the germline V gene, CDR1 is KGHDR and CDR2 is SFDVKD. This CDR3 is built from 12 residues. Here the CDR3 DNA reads TGTGCCACCAGTGTCGCCAATGGGGGCTACACCTTC. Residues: CATSVANGGYTF.

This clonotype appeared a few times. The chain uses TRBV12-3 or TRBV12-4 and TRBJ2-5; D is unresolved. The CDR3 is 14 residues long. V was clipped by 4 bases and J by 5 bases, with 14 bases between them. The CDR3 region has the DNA TGTGCCAGCAGTTATCATTCTAGAGCGGAGACCCAGTACTTC. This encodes CASSYHSRAETQYF.

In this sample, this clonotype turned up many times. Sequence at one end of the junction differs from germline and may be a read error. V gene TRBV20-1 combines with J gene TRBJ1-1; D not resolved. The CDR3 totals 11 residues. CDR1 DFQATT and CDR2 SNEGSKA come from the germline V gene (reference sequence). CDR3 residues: CSAGENTEAFF. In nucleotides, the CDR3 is TGCAGTGCTGGAGAGAACACTGAAGCTTTCTTT.

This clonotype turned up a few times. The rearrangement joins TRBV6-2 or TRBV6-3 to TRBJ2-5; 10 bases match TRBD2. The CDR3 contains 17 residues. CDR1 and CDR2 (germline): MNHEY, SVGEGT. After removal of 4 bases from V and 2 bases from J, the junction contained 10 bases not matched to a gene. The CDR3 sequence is CASSSPFLAGVQETQYF. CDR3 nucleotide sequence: TGTGCCAGCAGTTCCCCGTTTCTAGCGGGGGTACAAGAGACCCAGTACTTC.

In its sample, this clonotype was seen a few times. This CDR3 is CASSPFQGMGGNQPQHF. The DNA for the CDR3 is TGTGCCAGTAGTCCCTTTCAGGGGATGGGGGGCAATCAGCCCCAGCATTTT. The chain carries TRBV19 and TRBJ1-5, with D maybe TRBD1 (6 bases). This CDR3 region has 17 residues. Germline CDR1 and CDR2: LNHDA and SQIVND (reference sequence). With 5 bases removed from V and 2 bases from J, the gap between germline ends came to 19 bases.

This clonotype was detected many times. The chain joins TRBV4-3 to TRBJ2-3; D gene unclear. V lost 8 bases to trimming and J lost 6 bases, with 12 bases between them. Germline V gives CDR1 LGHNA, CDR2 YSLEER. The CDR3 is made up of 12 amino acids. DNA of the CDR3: TGCGCCAGCGGGGAAGGCCGCGATACGCAGTATTTT. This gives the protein CASGEGRDTQYF.

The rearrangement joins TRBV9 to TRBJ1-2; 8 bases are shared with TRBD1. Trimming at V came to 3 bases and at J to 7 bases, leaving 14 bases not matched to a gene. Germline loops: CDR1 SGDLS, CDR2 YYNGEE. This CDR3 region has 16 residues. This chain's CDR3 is CASSDRITRGLRGYTF. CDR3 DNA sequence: TGTGCCAGCAGCGACCGCATTACCAGGGGGCTACGTGGCTACACCTTC.

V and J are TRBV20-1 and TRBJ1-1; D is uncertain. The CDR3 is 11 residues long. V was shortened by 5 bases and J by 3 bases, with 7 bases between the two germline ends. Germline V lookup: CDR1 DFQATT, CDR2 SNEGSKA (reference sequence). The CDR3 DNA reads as TGCAGTGCTGCCACGTACACTGAAGCTTTCTTT. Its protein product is CSAATYTEAFF.

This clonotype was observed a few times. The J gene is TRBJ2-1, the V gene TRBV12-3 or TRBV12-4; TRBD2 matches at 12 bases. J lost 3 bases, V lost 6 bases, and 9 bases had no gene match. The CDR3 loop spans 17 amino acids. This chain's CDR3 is CASRLSRLAGDYNEQFF. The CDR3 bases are TGTGCCAGCAGACTCTCAAGACTAGCGGGAGACTACAATGAGCAGTTCTTC.

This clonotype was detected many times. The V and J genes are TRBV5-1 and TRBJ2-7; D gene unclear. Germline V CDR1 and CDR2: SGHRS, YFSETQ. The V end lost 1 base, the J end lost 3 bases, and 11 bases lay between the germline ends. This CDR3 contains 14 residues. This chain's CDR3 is CASSLTELNYEQYF. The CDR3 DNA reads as TGCGCCAGCAGCTTGACCGAACTTAACTACGAGCAGTACTTC.

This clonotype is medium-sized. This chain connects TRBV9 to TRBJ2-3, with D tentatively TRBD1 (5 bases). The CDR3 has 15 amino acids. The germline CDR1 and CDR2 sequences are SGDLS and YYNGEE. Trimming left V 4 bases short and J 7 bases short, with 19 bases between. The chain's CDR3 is CASSQTSPRANTQYF. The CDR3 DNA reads TGTGCCAGCAGCCAAACTTCCCCCAGGGCGAATACGCAGTATTTT.

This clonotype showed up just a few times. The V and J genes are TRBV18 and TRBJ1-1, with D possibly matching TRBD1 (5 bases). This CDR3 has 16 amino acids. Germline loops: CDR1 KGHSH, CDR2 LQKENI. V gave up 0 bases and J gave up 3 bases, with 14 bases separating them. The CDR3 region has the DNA TGTGCCAGCTCACCACCGTTGGGGGGAGGGGACACTGAAGCTTTCTTT. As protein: CASSPPLGGGDTEAFF.

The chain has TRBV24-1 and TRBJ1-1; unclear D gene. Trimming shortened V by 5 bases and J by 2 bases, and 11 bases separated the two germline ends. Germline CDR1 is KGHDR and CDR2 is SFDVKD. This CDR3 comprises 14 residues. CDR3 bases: TGTGCCACCAGTGCCCCAGGAATAAACACTGAAGCTTTCTTT. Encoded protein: CATSAPGINTEAFF.

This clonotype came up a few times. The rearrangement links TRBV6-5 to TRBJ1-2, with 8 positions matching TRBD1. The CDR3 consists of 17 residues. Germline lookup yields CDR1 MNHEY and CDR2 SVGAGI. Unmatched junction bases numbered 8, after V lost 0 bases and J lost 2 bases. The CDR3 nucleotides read TGTGCCAGCAGTTACTCCCGGGCCAGGGGGCTAAACTATGGCTACACCTTC. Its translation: CASSYSRARGLNYGYTF.

CDR3 region: CASSEGSGSGDEQFF. CDR3 sequence (DNA): TGTGCCAGCAGTGAAGGGAGCGGGAGTGGGGATGAGCAGTTCTTC. The chain uses TRBV25-1 and TRBJ2-1, with 8 bases fitting TRBD2. The trim removed 2 bases at V and 8 bases at J, leaving 8 bases unmatched. Looked up from germline, CDR1 is MGHDK and CDR2 is SYGVNS. The CDR3 is 15 residues long.

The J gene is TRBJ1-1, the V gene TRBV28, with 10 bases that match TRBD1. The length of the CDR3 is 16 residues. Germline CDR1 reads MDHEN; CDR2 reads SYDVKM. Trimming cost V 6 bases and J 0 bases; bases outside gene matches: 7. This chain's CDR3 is CASSSGTGDLNTEAFF. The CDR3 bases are TGTGCCAGCAGCTCCGGGACAGGGGATTTGAACACTGAAGCTTTCTTT. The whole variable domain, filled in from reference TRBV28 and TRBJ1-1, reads DVKVTQSSRYLVKRTGEKVFLECVQDMDHENMFWYRQDPGLGLRLIYFSYDVKMKEKGDIPEGYSVSREKKERFSLILESASTNQTSMYLCASSSGTGDLNTEAFFGQGTRLTVV.

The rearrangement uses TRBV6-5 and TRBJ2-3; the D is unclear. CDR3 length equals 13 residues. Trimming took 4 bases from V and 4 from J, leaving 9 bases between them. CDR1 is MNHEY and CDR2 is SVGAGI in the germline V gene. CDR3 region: CASSSRQADTQYF. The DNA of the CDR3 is TGTGCCAGCAGTTCCCGGCAGGCAGATACGCAGTATTTT.

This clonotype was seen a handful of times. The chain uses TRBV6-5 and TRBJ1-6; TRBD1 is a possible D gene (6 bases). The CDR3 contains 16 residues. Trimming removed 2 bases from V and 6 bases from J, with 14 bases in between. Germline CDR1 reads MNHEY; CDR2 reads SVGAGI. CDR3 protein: CASSYTETGFNSPLHF. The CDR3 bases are TGTGCCAGCAGTTACACCGAGACAGGCTTTAATTCACCCCTCCACTTT.

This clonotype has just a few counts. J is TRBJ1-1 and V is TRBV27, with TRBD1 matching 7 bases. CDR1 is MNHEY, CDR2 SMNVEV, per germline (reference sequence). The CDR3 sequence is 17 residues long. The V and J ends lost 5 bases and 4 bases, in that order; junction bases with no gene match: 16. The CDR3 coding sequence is TGTGCCAGCAGTCCCTATCCGACAGGGAAAGTGGGCACTGAAGCTTTCTTT. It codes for CASSPYPTGKVGTEAFF.

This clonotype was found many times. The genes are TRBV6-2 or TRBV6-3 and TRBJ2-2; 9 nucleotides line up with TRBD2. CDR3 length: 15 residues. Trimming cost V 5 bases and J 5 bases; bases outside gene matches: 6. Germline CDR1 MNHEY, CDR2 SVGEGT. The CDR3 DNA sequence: TGTGCCAGCAGTGAGCGGGGGGCCTATACCGGGGAGCTGTTTTTT. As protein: CASSERGAYTGELFF.

CDR3 amino acids: CASSYLDRTGELFF. The CDR3 DNA reads TGTGCCAGCAGTTACCTCGACCGCACCGGGGAGCTGTTTTTT. The V call is TRBV6-2 or TRBV6-3, the J call TRBJ2-2, with no clear D. The V and J ends lost 2 bases and 4 bases respectively, with 8 bases between them. Germline CDR1 is MNHEY and CDR2 is SVGEGT. The CDR3 runs to 14 residues.

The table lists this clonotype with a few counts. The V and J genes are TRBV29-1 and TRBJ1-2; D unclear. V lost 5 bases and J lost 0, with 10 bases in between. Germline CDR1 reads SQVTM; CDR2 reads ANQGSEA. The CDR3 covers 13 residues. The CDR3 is CSVPTSANYGYTF. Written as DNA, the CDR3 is TGCAGCGTTCCAACATCGGCTAACTATGGCTACACCTTC. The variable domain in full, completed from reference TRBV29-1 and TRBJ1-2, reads SAVISQKPSRDICQRGTSLTIQCQVDSQVTMMFWYRQQPGQSLTLIATANQGSEATYESGFVIDKFPISRPNLTFSTLTVSNMSPEDSSIYLCSVPTSANYGYTFGSGTRLTVV.

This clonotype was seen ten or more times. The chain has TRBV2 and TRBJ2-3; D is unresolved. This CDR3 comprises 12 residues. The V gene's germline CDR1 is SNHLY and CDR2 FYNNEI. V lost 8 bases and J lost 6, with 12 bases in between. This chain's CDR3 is CASRHDRDTQYF. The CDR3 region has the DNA TGTGCCAGCCGACACGACCGGGATACGCAGTATTTT. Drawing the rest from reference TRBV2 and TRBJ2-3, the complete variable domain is EPEVTQTPSHQVTQMGQEVILRCVPISNHLYFYWYRQILGQKVEFLVSFYNNEISEKSEIFDDQFSVERPDGSNFTLKIRSTKLEDSAMYFCASRHDRDTQYFGPGTRLTVL.

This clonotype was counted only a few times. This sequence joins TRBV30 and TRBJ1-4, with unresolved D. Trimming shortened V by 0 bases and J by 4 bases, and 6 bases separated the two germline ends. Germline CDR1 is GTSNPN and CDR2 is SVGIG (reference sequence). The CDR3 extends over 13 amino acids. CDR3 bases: TGTGCCTGGAGTGTACTACTTAATGAAAAACTGTTTTTT. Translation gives CAWSVLLNEKLFF.

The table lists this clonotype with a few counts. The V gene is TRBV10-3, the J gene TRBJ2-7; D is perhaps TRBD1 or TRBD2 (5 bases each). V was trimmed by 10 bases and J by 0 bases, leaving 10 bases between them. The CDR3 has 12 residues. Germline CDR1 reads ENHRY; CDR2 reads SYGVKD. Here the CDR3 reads CATRDLSYEQYF. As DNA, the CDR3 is TGTGCCACCAGGGACCTCTCCTACGAGCAGTACTTC.

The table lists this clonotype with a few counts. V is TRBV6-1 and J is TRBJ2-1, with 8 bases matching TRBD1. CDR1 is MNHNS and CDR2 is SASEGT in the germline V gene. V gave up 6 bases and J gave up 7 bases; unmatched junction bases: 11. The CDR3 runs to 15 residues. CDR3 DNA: TGTGCCAGCAGCCCACTAGGACAGGGTAAGAATGAGCAGTTCTTC. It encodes CASSPLGQGKNEQFF.